The T cell receptor (beta chain) described here comes from a study of T cell clonotyping in hematopoietic cell transplantation. Study-wide context: Pretransplant recipient samples were taken after cytoreduction. Overall study findings and caveats: Pathologically expanded recipient clonotypes increased progressively from day 30 to day 180 as diversity fell.

The protocol was immunoSEQ multiplex PCR, while the TCRdb copy is restricted to in-frame clones and leaves out a portion. The table includes some 50,000 clones, 80% to 85% detected once. Note on this clone: The antigen remains undetermined.

As to time point: recipient sample about 28 days before transplant, after cytoreduction. The origin of this receptor is a man in his 60s with myelodysplastic syndrome. Some clones in this sample may be carry-over from other donors' samples. The starting material was peripheral blood mononuclear cells, obtained before stem cell transplant.

The CDR3 loop reads CASSQASNAINEKLFF. The CDR3 nucleotides are TGCGCCAGCAGCCAAGCCTCTAACGCAATAAATGAAAAACTGTTTTTT. V is TRBV4-3 and J is TRBJ1-4; D is ambiguous. The CDR3 loop spans 16 amino acids. From germline, CDR1 is LGHNA and CDR2 YSLEER. V gave up 1 base and J gave up 5 bases, with 14 bases separating them.